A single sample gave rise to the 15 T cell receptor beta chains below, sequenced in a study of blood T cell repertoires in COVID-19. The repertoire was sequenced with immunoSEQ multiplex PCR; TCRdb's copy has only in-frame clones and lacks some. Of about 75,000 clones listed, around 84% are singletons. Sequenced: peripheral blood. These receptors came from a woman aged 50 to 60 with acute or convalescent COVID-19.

DNA for the CDR3: TGTGCCAGCATGGACGGGACTAATGAGCAGTTCTTC. Translation: CASMDGTNEQFF. This chain connects TRBV27 to TRBJ2-1, with D perhaps TRBD2 (6 bases). Germline V gives CDR1 MNHEY, CDR2 SMNVEV (reference sequence). CDR3 length: 12 amino acids. The ends were cut back, 7 bases at V and 7 bases at J, with 11 bases in the middle.

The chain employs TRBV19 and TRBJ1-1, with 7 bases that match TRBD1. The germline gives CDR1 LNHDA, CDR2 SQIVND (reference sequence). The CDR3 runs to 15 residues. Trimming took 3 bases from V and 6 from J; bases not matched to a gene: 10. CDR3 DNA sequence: TGTGCCAGTAGTATGAACACAGGGGTTGGGGCTGAAGCTTTCTTT. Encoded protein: CASSMNTGVGAEAFF.

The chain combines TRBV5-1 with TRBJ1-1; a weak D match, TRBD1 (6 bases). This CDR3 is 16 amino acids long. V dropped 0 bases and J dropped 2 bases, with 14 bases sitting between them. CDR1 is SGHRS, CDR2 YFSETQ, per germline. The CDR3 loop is CASSLARGSLNTEAFF. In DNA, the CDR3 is TGCGCCAGCAGCTTGGCCAGGGGCAGCTTAAACACTGAAGCTTTCTTT.

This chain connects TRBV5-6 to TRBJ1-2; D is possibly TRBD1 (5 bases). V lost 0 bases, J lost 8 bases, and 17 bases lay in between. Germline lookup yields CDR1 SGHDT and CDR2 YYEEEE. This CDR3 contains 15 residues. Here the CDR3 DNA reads TGTGCCAGCAGCTTGGGAGGCCAAGGGGTGAGCGGCTACACCTTC. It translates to CASSLGGQGVSGYTF.

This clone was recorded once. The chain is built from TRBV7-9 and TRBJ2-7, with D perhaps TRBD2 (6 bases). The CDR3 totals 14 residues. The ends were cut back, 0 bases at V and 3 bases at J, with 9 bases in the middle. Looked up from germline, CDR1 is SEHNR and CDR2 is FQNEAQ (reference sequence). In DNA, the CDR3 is TGTGCCAGCAGCTTAGCGGGAGGCCTCTACGAGCAGTACTTC. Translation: CASSLAGGLYEQYF. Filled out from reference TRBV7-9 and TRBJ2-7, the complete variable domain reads DTGVSQNPRHKITKRGQNVTFRCDPISEHNRLYWYRQTLGQGPEFLTYFQNEAQLEKSRLLSDRFSAERPKGSFSTLEIQRTEQGDSAMYLCASSLAGGLYEQYFGPGTRLTVT.

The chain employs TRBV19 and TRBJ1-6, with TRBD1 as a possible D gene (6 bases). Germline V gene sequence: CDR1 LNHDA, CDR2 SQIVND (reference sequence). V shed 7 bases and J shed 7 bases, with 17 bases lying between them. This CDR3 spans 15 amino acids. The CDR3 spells CASTPDWTANSPLHF. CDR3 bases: TGTGCCAGTACTCCTGACTGGACAGCCAATTCACCCCTCCACTTT.

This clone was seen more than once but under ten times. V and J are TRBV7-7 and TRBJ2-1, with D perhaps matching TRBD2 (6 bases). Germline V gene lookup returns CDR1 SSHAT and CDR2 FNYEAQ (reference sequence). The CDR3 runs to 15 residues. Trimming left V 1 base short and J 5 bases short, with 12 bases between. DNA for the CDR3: TGTGCCAGCAGCTTAGGGACTATAGGGGACAATGAGCAGTTCTTC. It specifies CASSLGTIGDNEQFF. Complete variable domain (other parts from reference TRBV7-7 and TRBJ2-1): GAGVSQSPRYKVTKRGQDVTLRCDPISSHATLYWYQQALGQGPEFLTYFNYEAQPDKSGLPSDRFSAERPEGSISTLTIQRTEQRDSAMYRCASSLGTIGDNEQFFGPGTRLTVL.

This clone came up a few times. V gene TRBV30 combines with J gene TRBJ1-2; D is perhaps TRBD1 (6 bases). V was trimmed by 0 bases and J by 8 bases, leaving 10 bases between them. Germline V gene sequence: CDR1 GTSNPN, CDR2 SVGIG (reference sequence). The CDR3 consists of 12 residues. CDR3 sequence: CAWSVRQEGYTF. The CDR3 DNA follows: TGTGCCTGGAGTGTACGACAGGAGGGCTACACCTTC.

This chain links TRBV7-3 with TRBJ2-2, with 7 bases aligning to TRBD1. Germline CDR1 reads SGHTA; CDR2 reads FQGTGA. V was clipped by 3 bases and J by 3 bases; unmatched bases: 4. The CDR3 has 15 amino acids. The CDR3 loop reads CASSFDREDTGELFF. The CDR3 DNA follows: TGTGCCAGCAGCTTCGACAGGGAAGACACCGGGGAGCTGTTTTTT.

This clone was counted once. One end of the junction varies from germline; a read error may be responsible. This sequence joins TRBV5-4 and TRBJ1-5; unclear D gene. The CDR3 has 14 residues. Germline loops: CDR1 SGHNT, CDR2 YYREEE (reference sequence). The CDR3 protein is CASSLSGSSQPQHF. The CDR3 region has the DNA TGTGCCAGCAGCTTGAGTGGTAGCAGTCAGCCCCAGCATTTT.

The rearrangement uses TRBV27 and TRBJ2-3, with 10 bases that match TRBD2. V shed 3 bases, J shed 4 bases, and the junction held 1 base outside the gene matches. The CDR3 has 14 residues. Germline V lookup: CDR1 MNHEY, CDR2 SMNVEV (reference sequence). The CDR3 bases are TGTGCCAGCAGTTTGCTAGCGGGAGCAGATACGCAGTATTTT. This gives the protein CASSLLAGADTQYF.

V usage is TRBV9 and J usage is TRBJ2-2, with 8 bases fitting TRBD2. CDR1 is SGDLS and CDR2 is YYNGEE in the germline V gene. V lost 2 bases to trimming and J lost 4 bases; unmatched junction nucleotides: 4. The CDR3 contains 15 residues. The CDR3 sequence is CASSVTREGTGELFF. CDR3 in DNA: TGTGCCAGCAGCGTCACACGGGAGGGCACCGGGGAGCTGTTTTTT.

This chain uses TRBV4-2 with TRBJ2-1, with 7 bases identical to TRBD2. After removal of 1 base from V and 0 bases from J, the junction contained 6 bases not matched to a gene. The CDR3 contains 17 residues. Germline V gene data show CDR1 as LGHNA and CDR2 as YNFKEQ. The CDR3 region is CASSQGGGGGSYNEQFF. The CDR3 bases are TGTGCCAGCAGCCAAGGTGGTGGGGGGGGCTCCTACAATGAGCAGTTCTTC.

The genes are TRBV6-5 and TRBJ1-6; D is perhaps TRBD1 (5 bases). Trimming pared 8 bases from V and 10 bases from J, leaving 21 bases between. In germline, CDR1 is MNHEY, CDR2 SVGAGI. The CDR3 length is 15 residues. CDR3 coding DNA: TGTGCCAGCTATCAACTCCGGGGGGGAGGGTCACCCCTCCACTTT. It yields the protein CASYQLRGGGSPLHF.

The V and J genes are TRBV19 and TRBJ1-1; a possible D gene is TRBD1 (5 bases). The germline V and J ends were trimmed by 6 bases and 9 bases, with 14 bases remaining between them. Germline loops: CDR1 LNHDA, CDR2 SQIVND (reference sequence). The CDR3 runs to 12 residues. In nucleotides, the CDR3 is TGTGCCAGTAGCATCAGCGGGGGACAAGCTTTCTTT. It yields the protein CASSISGGQAFF. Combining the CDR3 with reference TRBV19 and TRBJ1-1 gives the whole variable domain DGGITQSPKYLFRKEGQNVTLSCEQNLNHDAMYWYRQDPGQGLRLIYYSQIVNDFQKGDIAEGYSVSREKKESFPLTVTSAQKNPTAFYLCASSISGGQAFFGQGTRLTVV.